These 4 T cell receptor beta chains came from one sample sequenced in a study of T cell responses to AZD1222 COVID-19 vaccine. Generated by immunoSEQ multiplex PCR, the TCRdb table keeps only in-frame clones and is missing some. The top ten hold over 4% of the sample, which has under 100,000 clones, around 90% seen once. The sequences come from peripheral blood, collected 28 days after the second AZD1222 dose. These receptors all come from an adult who received the AZD1222 COVID-19 vaccine.

This chain joins TRBV13 and TRBJ2-7; D is possibly TRBD2 (7 bases). This CDR3 spans 16 amino acids. Germline V gene sequence: CDR1 PRHDT, CDR2 FYEKMQ (reference sequence). The V and J ends lost 1 base and 3 bases respectively, with 16 bases between them. Here the CDR3 reads CASSLVNREGLYEQYF. As DNA, the CDR3 is TGTGCCAGCAGCTTAGTTAACAGGGAGGGCCTCTACGAGCAGTACTTC.

The chain carries TRBV4-3 and TRBJ1-3, with D possibly matching TRBD1 (6 bases). CDR3 length: 15 amino acids. The germline CDR1 and CDR2 sequences are LGHNA and YSLEER. Deletions cut 3 bases from V and 6 bases from J, with 15 bases between. The CDR3 reads CASSQETGEPNTIYF. Here the CDR3 DNA reads TGCGCCAGCAGCCAGGAGACAGGAGAGCCAAACACCATATATTTT.

The J gene is TRBJ2-7, the V gene TRBV29-1; D possibly matches TRBD1 or TRBD2 (5 bases each). V was shortened by 1 base and J by 3 bases, with 13 bases between the two germline ends. The V gene's germline CDR1 is SQVTM and CDR2 ANQGSEA. The CDR3 is made up of 14 amino acids. The CDR3: CSVEGEGIDYEQYF. DNA of the CDR3: TGCAGCGTTGAAGGTGAGGGGATCGACTACGAGCAGTACTTC.

The chain links TRBV19 to TRBJ1-5; D uncertain. V gave up 5 bases and J gave up 2 bases, with 10 bases separating them. The CDR3 has 14 residues. Germline CDR1 LNHDA, CDR2 SQIVND (reference sequence). The CDR3 DNA follows: TGTGCCAGTAGTGGGTCGTGGGGCAATCAGCCCCAGCATTTT. It is translated as CASSGSWGNQPQHF.